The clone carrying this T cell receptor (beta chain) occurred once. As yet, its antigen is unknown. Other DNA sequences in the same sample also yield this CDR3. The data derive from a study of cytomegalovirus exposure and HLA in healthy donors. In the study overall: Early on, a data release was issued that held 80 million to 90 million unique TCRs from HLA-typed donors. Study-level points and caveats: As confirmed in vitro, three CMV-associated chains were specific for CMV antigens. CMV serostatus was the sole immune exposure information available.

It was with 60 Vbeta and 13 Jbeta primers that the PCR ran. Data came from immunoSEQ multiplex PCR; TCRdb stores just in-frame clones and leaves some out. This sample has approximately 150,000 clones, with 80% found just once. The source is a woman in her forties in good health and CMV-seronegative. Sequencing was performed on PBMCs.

The CDR3 DNA reads TGCGCCAGCAGCACCTGGACTAGCCGATTTACTTCCTACGAGCAGTACTTC. Amino acids: CASSTWTSRFTSYEQYF. The rearrangement uses TRBV5-1 and TRBJ2-7; 8 bases line up with TRBD2. Germline CDR1 and CDR2: SGHRS and YFSETQ. This CDR3 is 17 amino acids long. Germline trimming cut 4 bases from V and 1 base from J; bases unmatched to any gene: 13.